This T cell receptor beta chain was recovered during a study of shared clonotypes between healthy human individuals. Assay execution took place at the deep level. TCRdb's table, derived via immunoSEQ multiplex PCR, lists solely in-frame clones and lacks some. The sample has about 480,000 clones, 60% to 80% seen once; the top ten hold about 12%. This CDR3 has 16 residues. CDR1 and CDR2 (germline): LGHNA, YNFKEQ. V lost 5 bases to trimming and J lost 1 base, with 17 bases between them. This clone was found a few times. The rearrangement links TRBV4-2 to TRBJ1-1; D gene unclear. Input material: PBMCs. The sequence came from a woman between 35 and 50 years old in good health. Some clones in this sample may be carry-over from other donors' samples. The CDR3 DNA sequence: TGTGCCAGCAGCTACAACGAGGCAGGATCGAACACTGAAGCTTTCTTT. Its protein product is CASSYNEAGSNTEAFF.